This TCR beta chain is drawn from a study of T-cell memory formation after mild COVID-19. TCRdb re-called the 5' RACE reads with MiXCR, one entry per CDR3 protein. The sample yields 300,000 to 400,000 distinct CDR3 sequences, 25% to 30% seen once. CDR3 length: 17 residues. CDR1 and CDR2 from the germline V gene are LGHNA and YSLEER. The V and J ends lost 0 bases and 4 bases respectively, with 18 bases between them. The TCR originated in an adult woman who had mild COVID-19 (a few samples of this study predate the infection). Cell type and time point are not known. Sequenced: PBMCs or a T cell subset sorted from them (not recorded which). The V and J genes are TRBV4-3 and TRBJ1-1, with D tentatively TRBD1 (6 bases). The CDR3: CASSQDRGGPAVTEAFF. The DNA of the CDR3 is TGCGCCAGCAGCCAAGATAGGGGGGGGCCAGCGGTCACTGAAGCTTTCTTT.